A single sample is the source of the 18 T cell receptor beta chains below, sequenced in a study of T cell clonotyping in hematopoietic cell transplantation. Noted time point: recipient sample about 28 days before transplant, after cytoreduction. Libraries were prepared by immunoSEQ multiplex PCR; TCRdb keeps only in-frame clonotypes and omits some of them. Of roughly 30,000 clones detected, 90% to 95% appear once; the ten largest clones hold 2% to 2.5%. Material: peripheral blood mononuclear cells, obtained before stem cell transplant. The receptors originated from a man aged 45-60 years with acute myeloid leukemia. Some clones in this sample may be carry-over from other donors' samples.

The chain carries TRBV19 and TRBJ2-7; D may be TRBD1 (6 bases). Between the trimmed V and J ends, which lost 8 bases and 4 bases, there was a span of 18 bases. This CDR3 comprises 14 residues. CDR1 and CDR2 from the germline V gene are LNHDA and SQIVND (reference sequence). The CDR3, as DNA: TGTGCCAGTTCTGGACAGCGCTTCCCTTACGAGCAGTACTTC. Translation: CASSGQRFPYEQYF.

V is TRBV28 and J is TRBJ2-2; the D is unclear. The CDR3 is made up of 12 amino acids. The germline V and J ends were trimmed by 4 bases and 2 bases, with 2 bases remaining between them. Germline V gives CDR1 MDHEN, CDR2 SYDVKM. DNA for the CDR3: TGTGCCAGCAGTTCAAACACCGGGGAGCTGTTTTTT. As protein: CASSSNTGELFF.

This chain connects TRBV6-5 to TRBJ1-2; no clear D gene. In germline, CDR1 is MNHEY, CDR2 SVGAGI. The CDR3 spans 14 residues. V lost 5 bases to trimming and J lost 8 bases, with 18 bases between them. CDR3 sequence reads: CASSRGLSGGGYTF. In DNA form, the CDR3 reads TGTGCCAGCAGTCGGGGTCTTTCTGGAGGGGGCTACACCTTC.

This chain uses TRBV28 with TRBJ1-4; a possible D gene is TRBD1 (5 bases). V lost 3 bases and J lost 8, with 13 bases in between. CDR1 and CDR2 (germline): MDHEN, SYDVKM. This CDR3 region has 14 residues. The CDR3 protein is CASSFGGVGEKLFF. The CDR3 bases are TGTGCCAGCAGTTTTGGGGGGGTCGGGGAAAAACTGTTTTTT.

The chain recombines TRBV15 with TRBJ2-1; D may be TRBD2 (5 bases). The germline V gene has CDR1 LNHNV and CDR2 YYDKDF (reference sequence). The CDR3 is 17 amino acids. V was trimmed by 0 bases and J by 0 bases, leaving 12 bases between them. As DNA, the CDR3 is TGTGCCACCAGCAGAGATTTGAGTACTAGCTCCTACAATGAGCAGTTCTTC. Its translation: CATSRDLSTSSYNEQFF.

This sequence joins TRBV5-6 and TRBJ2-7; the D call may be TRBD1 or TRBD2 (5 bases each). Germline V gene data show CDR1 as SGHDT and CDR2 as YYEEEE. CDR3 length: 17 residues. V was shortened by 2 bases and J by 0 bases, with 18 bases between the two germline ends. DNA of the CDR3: TGTGCCAGCAGCTTTCGGGACGGACATCGAAGCTCCTACGAGCAGTACTTC. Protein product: CASSFRDGHRSSYEQYF.

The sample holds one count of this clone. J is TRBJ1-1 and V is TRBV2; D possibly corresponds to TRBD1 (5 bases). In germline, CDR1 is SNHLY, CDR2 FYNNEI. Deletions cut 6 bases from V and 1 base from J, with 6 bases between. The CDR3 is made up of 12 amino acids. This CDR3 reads CASRQGNTEAFF. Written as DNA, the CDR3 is TGTGCCAGCAGGCAGGGGAACACTGAAGCTTTCTTT.

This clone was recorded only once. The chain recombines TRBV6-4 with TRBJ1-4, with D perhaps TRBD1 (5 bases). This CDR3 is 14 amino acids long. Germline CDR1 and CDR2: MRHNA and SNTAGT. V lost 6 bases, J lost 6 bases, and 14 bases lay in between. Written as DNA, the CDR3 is TGTGCCAGCAGGGCAGGGACTCCGTATGAAAAACTGTTTTTT. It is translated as CASRAGTPYEKLFF.

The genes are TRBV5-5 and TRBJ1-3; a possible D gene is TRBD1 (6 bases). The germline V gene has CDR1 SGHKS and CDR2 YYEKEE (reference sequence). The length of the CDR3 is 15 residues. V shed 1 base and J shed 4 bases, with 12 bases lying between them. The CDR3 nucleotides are TGTGCCAGCAGCTTGATTTCGGGGGCCGGAAACACCATATATTTT. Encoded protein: CASSLISGAGNTIYF.

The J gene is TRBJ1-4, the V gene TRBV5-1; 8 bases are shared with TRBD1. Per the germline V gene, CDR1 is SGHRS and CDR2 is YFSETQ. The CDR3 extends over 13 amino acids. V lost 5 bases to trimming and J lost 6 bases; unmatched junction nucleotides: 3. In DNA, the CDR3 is TGCGCCAGCAGACAGGGGGGGGATGAAAAACTGTTTTTT. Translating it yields CASRQGGDEKLFF.

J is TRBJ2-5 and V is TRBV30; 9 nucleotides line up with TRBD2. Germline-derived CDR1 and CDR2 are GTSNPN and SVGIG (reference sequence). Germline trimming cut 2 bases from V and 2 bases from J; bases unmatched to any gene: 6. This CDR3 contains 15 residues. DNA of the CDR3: TGTGCCTGGAGTCCTCGTAGCGGGAGACAAGAGACCCAGTACTTC. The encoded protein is CAWSPRSGRQETQYF.

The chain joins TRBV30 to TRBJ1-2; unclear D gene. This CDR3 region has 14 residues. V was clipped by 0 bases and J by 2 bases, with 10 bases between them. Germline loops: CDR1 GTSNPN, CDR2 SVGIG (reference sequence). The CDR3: CAWSVLLKNYGYTF. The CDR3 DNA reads TGTGCCTGGAGTGTACTTTTAAAGAACTATGGCTACACCTTC.

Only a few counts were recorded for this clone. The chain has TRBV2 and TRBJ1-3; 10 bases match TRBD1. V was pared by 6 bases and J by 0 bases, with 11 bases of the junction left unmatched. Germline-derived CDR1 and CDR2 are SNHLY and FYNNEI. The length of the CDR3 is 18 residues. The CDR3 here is CASRPGQGSPSSGNTIYF. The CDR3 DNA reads TGTGCCAGCAGGCCGGGACAGGGGTCTCCCTCCTCTGGAAACACCATATATTTT.

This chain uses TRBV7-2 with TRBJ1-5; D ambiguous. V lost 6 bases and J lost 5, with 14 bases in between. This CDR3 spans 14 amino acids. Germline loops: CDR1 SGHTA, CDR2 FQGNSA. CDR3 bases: TGTGCCAGCAGTTGGTCACAGTCTGATCAGCCCCAGCATTTT. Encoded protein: CASSWSQSDQPQHF.

In nucleotides, the CDR3 is TGTGCCAGCCGAGAGAACAGGGACGCGGGCTACGAGCAGTACTTC. Translated, it gives CASRENRDAGYEQYF. The rearrangement uses TRBV6-1 and TRBJ2-7; D might be TRBD1 (6 bases). V lost 8 bases, J lost 3 bases, and 20 bases lay in between. This CDR3 is 15 amino acids long. Germline values: CDR1 MNHNS, CDR2 SASEGT.

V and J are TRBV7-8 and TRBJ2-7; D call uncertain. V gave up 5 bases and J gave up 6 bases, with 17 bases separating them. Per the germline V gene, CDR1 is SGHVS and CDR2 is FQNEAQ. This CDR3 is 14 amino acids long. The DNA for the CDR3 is TGTGCCAGCAGCACCCGGTGGAGTTTGGGCGAGCAGTACTTC. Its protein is CASSTRWSLGEQYF.

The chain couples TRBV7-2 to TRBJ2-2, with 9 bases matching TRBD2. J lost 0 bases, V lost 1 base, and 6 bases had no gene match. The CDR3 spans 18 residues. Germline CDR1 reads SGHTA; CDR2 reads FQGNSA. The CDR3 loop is CASSLVGASGANTGELFF. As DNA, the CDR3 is TGTGCCAGCAGCTTAGTAGGGGCTAGCGGGGCGAACACCGGGGAGCTGTTTTTT.

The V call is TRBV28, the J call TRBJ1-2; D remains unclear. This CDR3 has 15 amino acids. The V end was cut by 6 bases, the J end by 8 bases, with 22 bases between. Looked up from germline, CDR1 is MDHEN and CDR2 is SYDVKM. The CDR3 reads CASSLSRGFLEGYTF. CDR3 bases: TGTGCCAGCAGCCTGAGCCGTGGGTTTTTAGAAGGCTACACCTTC.